The rows below give T cell receptor beta chains drawn from one sample of a study of cytomegalovirus exposure and HLA in healthy donors. Measured with immunoSEQ multiplex PCR; TCRdb has only the in-frame clones, and not every one. The sample data list 160,000 or so clones. Sequencing was done on a sample of PBMCs. The receptors shown here come from a man younger than 45 in good health and CMV-seronegative. The CDR3 runs from the conserved cysteine through the conserved F or W. Fields, in order: D gene, J gene, V gene, CDR3 DNA, CDR3 protein. D genes are given only for firm matches.

-,TRBJ1-2,TRBV30,TGTGCCTGGACCTCGGGGGGCAAGTACGGCTACACCTTC,CAWTSGGKYGYTF
-,TRBJ2-1,TRBV4-2,TGTGCCAGCAGCCAAGCCTTTCGGACAGAGTACAATGAGCAGTTCTTC,CASSQAFRTEYNEQFF
-,TRBJ1-1,TRBV5-8,TGTGCCAGCAGCTTGCGCGAGTGGGAGGGAGGCACTGAAGCTTTCTTT,CASSLREWEGGTEAFF
-,TRBJ1-4,TRBV18,TGTGCCAGCTCACCCTTGCGGGAAGGAGAGATGTTTTTT,CASSPLREGEMFF
TRBD2,TRBJ2-3,TRBV9,TGTGCCAGCAGCCCAGTCGGGGCTAGCGGGAGGGGTGATACGCAGTATTTT,CASSPVGASGRGDTQYF
-,TRBJ2-2,TRBV5-1,TGCGCCAGCAGGGTTGACAGCGCCGGGGAGCTGTTTTTT,CASRVDSAGELFF
TRBD1,TRBJ2-3,TRBV5-1,TGCGCCAGCAGCCTATTGCCCGGGGGACAGGCGGTAGATACGCAGTATTTT,CASSLLPGGQAVDTQYF
-,TRBJ1-5,TRBV2,TGTGCCAGCAAGCCCAGGACAGGCAATCAGCCCCAGCATTTT,CASKPRTGNQPQHF
TRBD1,TRBJ2-5,TRBV15,TGTGCCACAGGACAGGGAGGAGAGACCCAGTACTTC,CATGQGGETQYF
TRBD1,TRBJ1-6,TRBV5-1,TGCGCCAGCAGCAAAGCCAACAGGGGCTCCTATAATTCACCCCTCCACTTT,CASSKANRGSYNSPLHF
-,TRBJ2-1,TRBV28,TGTGCCAGCAGTCCCCCCAGCGTCCGTGAGCAGTTCTTC,CASSPPSVREQFF
-,TRBJ1-1,TRBV19,TGTGCCAGTAGTATCGGGGGATCGGTGGGCACTGAAGCTTTCTTT,CASSIGGSVGTEAFF
-,TRBJ1-1,TRBV7-2,TGTGCCAGCAGCTTAGTATTTGGGGGCAGGGATGAAGCTTTCTTT,CASSLVFGGRDEAFF
TRBD2,TRBJ2-3,TRBV15,TGTGCCACCAGCAGAGGGGTACTAGCGGGGGGTCCCGCGCAGTATTTT,CATSRGVLAGGPAQYF
-,TRBJ2-7,TRBV4-1,TGCGCCAGCAGCGCCGATACCGGGCCTACGGGGGAGCAGTACTTC,CASSADTGPTGEQYF
TRBD2,TRBJ2-7,TRBV19,TGTGCCAGTCCCTCCGGGACTAGCGGGTTTTACTCCTACGAGCAGTACTTC,CASPSGTSGFYSYEQYF
-,TRBJ2-2,TRBV4-1,TGCGCCAGCAGCCAACCCGGGAGAGGGACCGGGGAGCTGTTTTTT,CASSQPGRGTGELFF
TRBD2,TRBJ2-1,TRBV19,TGTGCCAGTAGTACCCTAGCGGGAGGGGCCGAGGGCGAGCAGTTCTTC,CASSTLAGGAEGEQFF
TRBD1,TRBJ1-4,TRBV27,TGTGCCAGCAGTTTATCCGTAGGGACAGCCTATGAAAAACTGTTTTTT,CASSLSVGTAYEKLFF
-,TRBJ2-7,TRBV5-6,TGTGCCAGCAGCTTGCGGAGACAGGTCTACTACGAGCAGTACTTC,CASSLRRQVYYEQYF
-,TRBJ1-1,TRBV9,TGTGCCAGCAGCGCCTCACTTGGGGGGATTCGAGCTGAAGCTTTCTTT,CASSASLGGIRAEAFF
TRBD1,TRBJ1-1,TRBV7-2,TGTGCCAGCAGCCGGGACAGAGAGAACACTGAAGCTTTCTTT,CASSRDRENTEAFF
-,TRBJ1-5,TRBV19,TGTGCCAGTAGTATGCCAGGGAAAAATCAGCCCCAGCATTTT,CASSMPGKNQPQHF
-,TRBJ1-1,TRBV18,TGTGCCAGCTCCCCAAGGGGTACAGGACCCTCCATGAACACTGAAGCTTTCTTT,CASSPRGTGPSMNTEAFF
TRBD2,TRBJ2-2,TRBV5-5,TGTGCCAGCAGCTTTTTACTAGCGGGAGGGACGAACACCGGGGAGCTGTTTTTT,CASSFLLAGGTNTGELFF
-,TRBJ2-1,TRBV7-9,TGTGCCAGCAGCGATCGGACTGAAGGTGAGCAGTTCTTC,CASSDRTEGEQFF
-,TRBJ1-4,TRBV6-6,TGTGCCAGCAGACGCGACAGCCTTGCAACTAATGAAAAACTGTTTTTT,CASRRDSLATNEKLFF
-,TRBJ1-4,TRBV5-8,TGTGCCAGCACCCCATCAGGAGGGTTTAGTGGGACTAATGAAAAACTGTTTTTT,CASTPSGGFSGTNEKLFF
TRBD1,TRBJ1-1,TRBV6-6,TGTGCCAGCAGTTACATGGGACAGGGCAACACTGAAGCTTTCTTT,CASSYMGQGNTEAFF
-,TRBJ1-2,TRBV28,TGTGCCAGCAGTCCGCAGGAAAACTATGGCTACACCTTC,CASSPQENYGYTF
-,TRBJ2-3,TRBV14,TGTGCCAGCAGCCAAGTTCGGGATACGCAGTATTTT,CASSQVRDTQYF
TRBD1,TRBJ2-7,TRBV6-1,TGTGCCAGCAACCCCTCGGACAGGCCCACGGACACTAAGTACTTC,CASNPSDRPTDTKYF
TRBD2,TRBJ2-7,TRBV27,TGTGCCAGCAGCTTTCTAGCGGGGGGTAACGAGCAGTACTTC,CASSFLAGGNEQYF
-,TRBJ2-7,TRBV10-3,TGTGCCATCAGAGGAGATACCTCCTACGAGCAGTACTTC,CAIRGDTSYEQYF
TRBD1,TRBJ1-2,TRBV6-6,TGTGCCAGCAGGGACAGGGTTTATGGCTACACCTTC,CASRDRVYGYTF
TRBD2,TRBJ2-3,TRBV19,TGTGCCAGTAGTATTCAACTAGCGGGAACAGATACGCAGTATTTT,CASSIQLAGTDTQYF
-,TRBJ1-4,TRBV7-9,TGTGCCAGCAGCTCCGACAGGTCCCATGAAAAACTGTTTTTT,CASSSDRSHEKLFF
-,TRBJ2-7,TRBV7-9,TGTGCCAGCAGCCCGCCCCCGCGGGAAGGAATCCACGAGCAGTACTTC,CASSPPPREGIHEQYF
-,TRBJ2-7,TRBV5-1,TGCGCCAGCAGCTTGGTGAGAGCAAGCTACGAGCAGTACTTC,CASSLVRASYEQYF
TRBD2,TRBJ2-2,TRBV27,TGTGCCAGCAGTTTATCAGGACTAGCGCGAGCGCGAACCGGGGAGCTGTTTTTT,CASSLSGLARARTGELFF
TRBD1,TRBJ1-1,TRBV27,TGTGCCAGCAGTTTATTAGTCATGGCAGGGGGCGCGAGTACCACTGAAGCTTTCTTT,CASSLLVMAGGASTTEAFF
TRBD2,TRBJ2-1,TRBV27,TGTGCCAGCAGTTTAAGGGGGACTAGCGAGTACAATGAGCAGTTCTTC,CASSLRGTSEYNEQFF
-,TRBJ2-7,TRBV9,TGTGCCAGCAGCGCGGACAGCGGGGCCTACTACGAGCAGTACTTC,CASSADSGAYYEQYF
TRBD2,TRBJ2-7,TRBV5-1,TGCGCCAGCAGCAACTACCCAGGACTAGCCTACGAGCAGTACTTC,CASSNYPGLAYEQYF
TRBD2,TRBJ2-7,TRBV6-5,TGTGCCAGCAGTTCCTGGCGGGAGGAGGGCTACGAGCAGTACTTC,CASSSWREEGYEQYF
-,TRBJ1-2,TRBV18,TGTGCCAGCTCACCATCCGTCACGGGGGTTGCCTATGGCTACACCTTC,CASSPSVTGVAYGYTF
TRBD2,TRBJ2-3,TRBV5-1,TGCGCCAGCAGCTACTTAGCGGGTCGAACAGATACGCAGTATTTT,CASSYLAGRTDTQYF
-,TRBJ2-1,TRBV6-4,TGTGCCAGCAGTGAGGGGAGAGGCACCTACAATGAGCAGTTCTTC,CASSEGRGTYNEQFF
-,TRBJ2-3,TRBV27,TGTGCCAGCCAGAAAGGGACACACACAGATACGCAGTATTTT,CASQKGTHTDTQYF
TRBD2,TRBJ2-7,TRBV2,TGTGCCAGCAGTGACGGGACTAGCGGTTACGAGCAGTACTTC,CASSDGTSGYEQYF
TRBD2,TRBJ2-1,TRBV29-1,TGCAGCGTTATCCTAGCGGGAGTTTCGGATGAGCAGTTCTTC,CSVILAGVSDEQFF
-,TRBJ1-2,TRBV13,TGTGCCAGCAGCTTAGGGACAGGCCCGGGGGGGGGCTACACCTTC,CASSLGTGPGGGYTF
-,TRBJ1-2,TRBV27,TGTGCCAGCGCCCCAAGCAGGGCCTATGGCTACACCTTC,CASAPSRAYGYTF
-,TRBJ2-3,TRBV5-1,TGCGCCAGCAGCTTGGAGCCTCCCACAGATACGCAGTATTTT,CASSLEPPTDTQYF
TRBD1,TRBJ1-1,TRBV19,TGTGCCAGTAGTGCAAATCCGGGACAGCTCACTGAAGCTTTCTTT,CASSANPGQLTEAFF